The TCR beta chain described here comes from a study of blood T cell repertoires in COVID-19. Study-level background: Some COVID-19 samples were acute and others convalescent; all came from the United States, Italy and Spain. T cells, B-cell-depleted T cells, or PBMCs supplied cDNA or gDNA.

Assay used: immunoSEQ multiplex PCR; TCRdb lists only in-frame clones, some missing. The data hold approximately 90,000 clones, with roughly 88% observed a single time. The germline V and J ends were trimmed by 0 bases and 7 bases, with 10 bases remaining between them. From germline, CDR1 is LNHNV and CDR2 YYDKDF (reference sequence). The CDR3 length is 15 residues. The chain uses TRBV15 and TRBJ1-6; no firm D call. This receptor was obtained from a human donor in a cohort sampled during active COVID-19. Sequencing input: peripheral blood. For the CDR3, the DNA is TGTGCCACCAGCAGAGATCGGTCCGAGAATTCACCCCTCCACTTT. Encoded protein: CATSRDRSENSPLHF.